The clone carrying this T cell receptor beta chain came up once. The antigen remains undetermined. TCRdb's copy holds only in-frame clones and misses some; the assay was immunoSEQ multiplex PCR. The sample shows approximately 160,000 clones, 78% of them seen only once. With no exception, relapse followed autologous stem cell transplantation in all patients, and brentuximab vedotin exposure varied. Complete response, partial response or progressive disease constituted the best response categories observed. The record originates from a study of PD-1 blockade in classical Hodgkin lymphoma. Trimming left V 4 bases short and J 3 bases short, with 15 bases between. This CDR3 has 15 residues. The V gene's germline CDR1 is MNHEY and CDR2 SVGAGI. Study results and limitations: Repertoire differences lack defined causes, possibly disease activity or prior therapy.

This sequence originates from a human donor with classical Hodgkin lymphoma. This specimen consisted of peripheral blood mononuclear cells (PBMCs), obtained before the second cycle of nivolumab. The chain joins TRBV6-5 to TRBJ1-2; D not certain. Here the CDR3 DNA reads TGTGCCAGCAGTTTATCGCCTGAGGGAGACTATGGCTACACCTTC. This translates into CASSLSPEGDYGYTF.